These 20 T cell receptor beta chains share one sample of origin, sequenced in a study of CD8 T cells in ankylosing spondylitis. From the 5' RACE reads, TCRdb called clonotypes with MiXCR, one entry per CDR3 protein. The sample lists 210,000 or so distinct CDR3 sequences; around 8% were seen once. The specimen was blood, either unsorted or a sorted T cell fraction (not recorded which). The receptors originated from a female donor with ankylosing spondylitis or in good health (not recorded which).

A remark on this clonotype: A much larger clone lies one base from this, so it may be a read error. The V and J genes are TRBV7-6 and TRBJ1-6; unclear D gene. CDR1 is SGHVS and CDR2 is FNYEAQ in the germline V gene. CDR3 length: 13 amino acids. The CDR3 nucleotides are TGTACCAGCAGCTTGGCCACCGGTTCACCCCTCCACTTT. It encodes CTSSLATGSPLHF.

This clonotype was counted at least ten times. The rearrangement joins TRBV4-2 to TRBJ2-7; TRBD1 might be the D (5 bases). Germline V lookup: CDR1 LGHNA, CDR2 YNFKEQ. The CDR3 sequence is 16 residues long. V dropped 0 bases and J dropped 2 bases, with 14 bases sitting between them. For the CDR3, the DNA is TGTGCCAGCAGCCAAGATTTAGGGGATACCACCTACGAGCAGTACTTC. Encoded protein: CASSQDLGDTTYEQYF.

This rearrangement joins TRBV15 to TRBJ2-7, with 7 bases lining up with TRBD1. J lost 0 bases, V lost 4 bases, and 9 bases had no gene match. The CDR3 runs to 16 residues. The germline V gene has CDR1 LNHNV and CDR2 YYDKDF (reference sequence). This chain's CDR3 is CATSTTDRVPSYEQYF. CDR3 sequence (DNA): TGTGCCACCAGCACGACCGACAGGGTCCCCTCCTACGAGCAGTACTTC.

The CDR3 loop is CASSPLASGSAYNEQFF. CDR3 DNA sequence: TGTGCCAGCAGCCCCCTAGCTAGCGGGAGCGCCTACAATGAGCAGTTCTTC. V usage is TRBV7-9 and J usage is TRBJ2-1; 10 bases map to TRBD2. The J segment lost 2 bases and the V segment lost 5 bases, leaving 9 bases of the junction unmatched. Germline V gene lookup returns CDR1 SEHNR and CDR2 FQNEAQ (reference sequence). The CDR3 sequence is 17 residues long.

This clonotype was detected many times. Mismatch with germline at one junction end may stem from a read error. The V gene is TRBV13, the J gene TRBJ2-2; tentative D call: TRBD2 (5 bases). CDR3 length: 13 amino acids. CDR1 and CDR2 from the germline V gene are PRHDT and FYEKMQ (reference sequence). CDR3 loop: CASSLRETGELFF. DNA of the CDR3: TGCGCCAGCAGCTTGAGGGAGACCGGGGAGCTGTTTTTT.

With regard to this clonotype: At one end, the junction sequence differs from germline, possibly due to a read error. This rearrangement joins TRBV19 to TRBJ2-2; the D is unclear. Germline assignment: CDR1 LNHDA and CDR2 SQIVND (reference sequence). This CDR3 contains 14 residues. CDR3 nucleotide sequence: TGTGCCGGTAGTACGCACAGGAACACCGGGGAGCTGTTTTTT. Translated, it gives CAGSTHRNTGELFF.

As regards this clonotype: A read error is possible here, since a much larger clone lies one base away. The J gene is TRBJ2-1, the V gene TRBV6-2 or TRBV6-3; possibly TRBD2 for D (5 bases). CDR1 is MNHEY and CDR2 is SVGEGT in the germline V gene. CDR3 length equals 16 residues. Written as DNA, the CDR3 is TGTGCCAGCCGCCGCGGTCTTCTAGCCCCCAGCAATGCGCAGTTCTTC. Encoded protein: CASRRGLLAPSNAQFF.

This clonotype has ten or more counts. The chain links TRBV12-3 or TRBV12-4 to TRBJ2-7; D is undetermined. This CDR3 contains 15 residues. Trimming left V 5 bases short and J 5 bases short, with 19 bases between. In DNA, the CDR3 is TGTGCCAGCAGTCGTGTCGGCTCTGGCTACAACGAGCAGTACTTC. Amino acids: CASSRVGSGYNEQYF.

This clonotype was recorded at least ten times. For the CDR3, the DNA is TGTGCCAGCAGCTTAGTTTTGAGGACAGGGGATGGCGGGGAGCTGTTTTTT. Its protein is CASSLVLRTGDGGELFF. The chain is built from TRBV7-8 and TRBJ2-2; 9 positions match TRBD1. There are 17 residues in the CDR3. V dropped 1 base and J dropped 7; count of bases not matched to a gene: 10. Germline loops: CDR1 SGHVS, CDR2 FQNEAQ.

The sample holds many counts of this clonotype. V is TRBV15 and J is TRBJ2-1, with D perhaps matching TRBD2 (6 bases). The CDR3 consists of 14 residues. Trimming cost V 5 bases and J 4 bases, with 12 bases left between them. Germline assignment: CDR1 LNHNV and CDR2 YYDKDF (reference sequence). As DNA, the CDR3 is TGTGCCACCAGCCTTGGCGGGACGTACAATGAGCAGTTCTTC. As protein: CATSLGGTYNEQFF.

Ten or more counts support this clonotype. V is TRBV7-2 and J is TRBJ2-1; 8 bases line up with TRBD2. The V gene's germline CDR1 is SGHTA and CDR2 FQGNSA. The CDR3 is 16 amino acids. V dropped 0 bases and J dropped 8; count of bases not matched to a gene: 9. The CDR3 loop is CASSLASGTRSDEQFF. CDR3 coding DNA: TGTGCCAGCAGCTTAGCGTCCGGGACTAGGAGTGATGAGCAGTTCTTC.

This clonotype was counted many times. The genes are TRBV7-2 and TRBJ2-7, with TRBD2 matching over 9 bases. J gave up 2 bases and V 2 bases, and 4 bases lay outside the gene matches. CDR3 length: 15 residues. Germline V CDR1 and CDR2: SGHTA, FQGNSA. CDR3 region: CASSLKRGAPYEQYF. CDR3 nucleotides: TGTGCCAGCAGCTTAAAGCGGGGGGCTCCCTACGAGCAGTACTTC.

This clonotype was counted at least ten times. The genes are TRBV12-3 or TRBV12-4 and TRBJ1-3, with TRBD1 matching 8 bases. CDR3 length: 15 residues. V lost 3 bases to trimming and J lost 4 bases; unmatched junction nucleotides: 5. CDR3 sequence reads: CASSFRTGKGNTIYF. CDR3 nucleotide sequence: TGTGCCAGCAGTTTTAGGACAGGGAAAGGAAACACCATATATTTT.

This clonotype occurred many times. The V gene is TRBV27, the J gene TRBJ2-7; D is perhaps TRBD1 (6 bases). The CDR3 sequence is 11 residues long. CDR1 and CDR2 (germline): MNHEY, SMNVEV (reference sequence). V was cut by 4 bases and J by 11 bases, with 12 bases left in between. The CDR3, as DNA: TGTGCCAGCAGTTCCACGGACAGAGAGTACTTC. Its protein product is CASSSTDREYF.

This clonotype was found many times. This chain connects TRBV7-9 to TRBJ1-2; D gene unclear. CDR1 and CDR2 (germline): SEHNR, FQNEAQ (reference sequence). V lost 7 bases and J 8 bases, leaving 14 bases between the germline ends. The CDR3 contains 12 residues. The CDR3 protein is CASTQLAGGYTF. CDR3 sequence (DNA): TGTGCCAGCACCCAACTGGCGGGAGGCTACACCTTC.

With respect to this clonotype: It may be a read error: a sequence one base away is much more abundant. CDR3 nucleotide sequence: TGTGCCAGCAGCTTAGGGACAGGAGGGGAGGAAAAACTGTTTTTT. Its translation: CASSLGTGGEEKLFF. V is TRBV7-6 and J is TRBJ1-4; 7 nucleotides align to TRBD1. Germline assignment: CDR1 SGHVS and CDR2 FNYEAQ. This CDR3 comprises 15 residues. The V segment lost 1 base and the J segment 8 bases; nucleotides outside the gene matches: 7.

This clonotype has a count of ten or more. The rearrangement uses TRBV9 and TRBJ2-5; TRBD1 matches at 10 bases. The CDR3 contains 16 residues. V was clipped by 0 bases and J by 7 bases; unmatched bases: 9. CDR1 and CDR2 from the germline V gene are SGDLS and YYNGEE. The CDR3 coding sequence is TGTGCCAGCAGCGTAGCCGTGACAGGGGGCTTGGCGACCCAGTACTTC. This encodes CASSVAVTGGLATQYF.

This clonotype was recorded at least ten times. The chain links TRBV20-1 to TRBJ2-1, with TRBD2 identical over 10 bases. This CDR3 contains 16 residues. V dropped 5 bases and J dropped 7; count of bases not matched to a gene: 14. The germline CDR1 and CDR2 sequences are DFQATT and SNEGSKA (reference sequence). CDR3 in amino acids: CSAHFPGLAFRNEQFF. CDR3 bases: TGCAGTGCTCATTTCCCGGGACTAGCGTTCAGAAATGAGCAGTTCTTC.

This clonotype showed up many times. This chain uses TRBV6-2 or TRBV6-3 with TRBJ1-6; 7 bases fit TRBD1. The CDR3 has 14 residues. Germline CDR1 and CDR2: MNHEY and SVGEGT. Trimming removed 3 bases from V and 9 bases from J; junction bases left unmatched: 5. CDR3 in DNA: TGTGCCAGCAGTTATGGACAGGTGTCTTCACCCCTCCACTTT. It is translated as CASSYGQVSSPLHF.

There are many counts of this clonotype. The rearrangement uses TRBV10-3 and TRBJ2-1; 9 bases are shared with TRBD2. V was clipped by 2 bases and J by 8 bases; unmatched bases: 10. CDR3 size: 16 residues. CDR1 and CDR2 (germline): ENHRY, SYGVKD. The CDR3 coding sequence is TGTGCCATCAGTGAGAATGGCGGGAGGGCCACGGATGAGCAGTTCTTC. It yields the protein CAISENGGRATDEQFF.